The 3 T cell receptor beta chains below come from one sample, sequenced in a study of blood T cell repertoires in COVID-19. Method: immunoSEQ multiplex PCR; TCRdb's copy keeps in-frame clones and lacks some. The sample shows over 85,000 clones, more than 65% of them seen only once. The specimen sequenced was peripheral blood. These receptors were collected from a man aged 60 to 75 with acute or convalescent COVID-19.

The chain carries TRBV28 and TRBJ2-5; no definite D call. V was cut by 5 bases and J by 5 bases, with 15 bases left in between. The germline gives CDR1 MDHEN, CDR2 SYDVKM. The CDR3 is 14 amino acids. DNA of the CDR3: TGTGCCAGCAGTCCCCTCTTCTTATCGGAGACCCAGTACTTC. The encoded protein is CASSPLFLSETQYF.

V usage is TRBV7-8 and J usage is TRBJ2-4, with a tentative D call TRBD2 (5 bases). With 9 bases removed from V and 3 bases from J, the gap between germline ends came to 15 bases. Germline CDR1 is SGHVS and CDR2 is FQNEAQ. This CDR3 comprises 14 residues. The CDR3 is CASTSGGDKNIQYF. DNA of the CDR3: TGTGCCAGTACTTCCGGAGGCGACAAAAACATTCAGTACTTC. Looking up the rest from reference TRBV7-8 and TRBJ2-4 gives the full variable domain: GAGVSQSPRYKVAKRGQDVALRCDPISGHVSLFWYQQALGQGPEFLTYFQNEAQLDKSGLPSDRFFAERPEGSVSTLKIQRTQQEDSAVYLCASTSGGDKNIQYFGAGTRLSVL.

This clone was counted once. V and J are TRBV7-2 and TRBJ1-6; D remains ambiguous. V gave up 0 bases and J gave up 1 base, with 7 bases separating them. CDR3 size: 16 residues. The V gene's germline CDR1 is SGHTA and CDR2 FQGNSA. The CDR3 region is CASSLAGESYNSPLHF. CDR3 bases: TGTGCCAGCAGCTTAGCTGGAGAGTCCTATAATTCACCCCTCCACTTT.